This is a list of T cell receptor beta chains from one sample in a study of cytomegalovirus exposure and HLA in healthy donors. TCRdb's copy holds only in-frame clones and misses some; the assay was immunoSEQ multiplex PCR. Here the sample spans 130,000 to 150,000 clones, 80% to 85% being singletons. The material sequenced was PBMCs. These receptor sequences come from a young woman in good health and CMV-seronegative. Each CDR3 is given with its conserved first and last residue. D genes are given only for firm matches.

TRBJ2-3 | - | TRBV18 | CASSPPNGDTQYF
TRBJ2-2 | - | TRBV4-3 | CASSPRGSDTGELFF
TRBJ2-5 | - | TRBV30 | CAWAPGQHVQETQYF
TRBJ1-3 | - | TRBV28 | CASSSNLSGNTIYF
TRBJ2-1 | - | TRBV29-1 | CSVEDRGIAWGYNEQFF
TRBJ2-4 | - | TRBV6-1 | CASSVREADIQYF
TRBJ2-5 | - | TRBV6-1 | CASSKTAGTQETQYF
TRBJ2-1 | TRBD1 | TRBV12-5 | CASGRTGRYNEQFF
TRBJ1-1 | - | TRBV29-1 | CSVEEEGRSTEAFF
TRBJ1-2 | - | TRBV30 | CAWSGGQYYGYTF
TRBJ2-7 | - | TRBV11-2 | CASSLDPGVESEQYF
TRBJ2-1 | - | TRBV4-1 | CASSQAGERDEQFF
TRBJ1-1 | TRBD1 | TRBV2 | CASSLGSTGGYTEAFF
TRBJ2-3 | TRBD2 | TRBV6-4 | CASSDSAGGPDTQYF
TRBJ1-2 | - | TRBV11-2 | CASSRSQLGPIRGYTF
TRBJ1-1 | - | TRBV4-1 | CASSQDHVRTSFTRRTEAFF
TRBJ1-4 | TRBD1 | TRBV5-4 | CASSFTGGANEKLFF
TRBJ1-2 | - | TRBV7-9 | CASSLASGGNGYTF
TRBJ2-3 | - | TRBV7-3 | CASSFASEVDTQYF
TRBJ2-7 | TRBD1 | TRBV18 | CASSPGQGVREQYF
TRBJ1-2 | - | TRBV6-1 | CASTPDRKNGYTF
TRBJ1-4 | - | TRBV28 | CASSLNGVDEKLFF
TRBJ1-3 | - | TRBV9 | CASSPRTGNTIYF
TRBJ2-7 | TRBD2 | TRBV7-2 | CASSLVLAGGEQYF
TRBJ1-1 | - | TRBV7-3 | CASSLWGGTEAFF
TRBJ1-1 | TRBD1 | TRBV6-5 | CASSFQGDTEAFF
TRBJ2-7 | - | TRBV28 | CASSKRPLGHYF
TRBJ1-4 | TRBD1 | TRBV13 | CASSSRQGRTEKLFF
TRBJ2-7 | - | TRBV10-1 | CASNSGQHYEQYF
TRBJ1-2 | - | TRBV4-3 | CASSQDPGSTYGYTF
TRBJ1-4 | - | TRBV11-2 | CASSLMGHRNEKLFF
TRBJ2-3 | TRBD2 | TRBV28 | CAPGGKGQYF
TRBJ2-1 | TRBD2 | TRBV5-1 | CASSSIAGEPYNEQFF
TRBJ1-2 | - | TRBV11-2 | CASSLSDSTYGYTF
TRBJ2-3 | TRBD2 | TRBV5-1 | CASSLESIAGGRFGDTQYF
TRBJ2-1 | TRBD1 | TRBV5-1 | CASSLGQGGNEQFF
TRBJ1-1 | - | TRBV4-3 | CASSPGSRNTEAFF
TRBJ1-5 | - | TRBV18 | CASSPASNQPQHF
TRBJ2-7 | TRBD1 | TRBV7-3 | CASSLSGGGEQYF
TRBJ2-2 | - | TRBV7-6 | CASSPQTGSNTGELFF
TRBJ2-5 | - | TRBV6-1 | CASSEVRTTQETQYF
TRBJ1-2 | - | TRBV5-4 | CASSLQTGPYGYTF
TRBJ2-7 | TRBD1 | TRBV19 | CASAAGQGSYEQYF
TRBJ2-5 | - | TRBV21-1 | CASSKGIGTGYQETQYF
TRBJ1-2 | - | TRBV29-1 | CSVRDLNYGYTF
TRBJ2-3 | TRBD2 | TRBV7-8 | CASSHNGPGGTDTQYF
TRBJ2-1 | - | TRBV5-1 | CASSLTPSSYNEQFF
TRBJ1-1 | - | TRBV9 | CASSARVQRTEAFF
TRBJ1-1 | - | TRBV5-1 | CASRDDGQPNTEAFF
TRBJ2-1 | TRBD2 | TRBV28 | CASSIPGGGRYSYNEQFF
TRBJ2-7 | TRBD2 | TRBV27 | CASSLSLAGVHEQYF
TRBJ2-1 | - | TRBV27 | CASSLTGGPYNEQFF
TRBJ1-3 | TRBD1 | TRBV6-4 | CASRGQGLIGNTIYF